Following are 18 T cell receptor beta chains from one sample sequenced in a study of blood T cell repertoires in COVID-19. Sequenced by immunoSEQ multiplex PCR; TCRdb stores in-frame clones only, minus some. This sample yields approximately 200,000 clones, of which around 80% are seen a single time; around 11% belongs to the top ten. Specimen: peripheral blood. Receptor source: a woman of 80 years or more with COVID-19, enrolled during active disease.

The genes are TRBV6-6 and TRBJ1-1; D gene ambiguous. The V and J ends lost 0 bases and 5 bases respectively, with 13 bases between them. CDR3 length equals 15 residues. CDR1 and CDR2 from the germline V gene are MNHNY and SVGAGI (reference sequence). The CDR3: CASSYSSEGLTEAFF. As DNA, the CDR3 is TGTGCCAGCAGTTACTCGTCAGAGGGATTAACTGAAGCTTTCTTT.

V is TRBV27 and J is TRBJ2-2; 12 nucleotides match TRBD2. J lost 5 bases, V lost 8 bases, and 9 bases had no gene match. CDR1 and CDR2 from the germline V gene are MNHEY and SMNVEV (reference sequence). The CDR3 covers 16 residues. CDR3 sequence: CASLGLAGLRTGELFF. The CDR3 coding sequence is TGTGCCAGCCTCGGACTAGCGGGACTCAGGACCGGGGAGCTGTTTTTT.

The chain carries TRBV6-5 and TRBJ2-7, with 8 bases identical to TRBD1. The CDR3 has 13 amino acids. V lost 6 bases to trimming and J lost 3 bases; unmatched junction nucleotides: 4. Germline-derived CDR1 and CDR2 are MNHEY and SVGAGI. The CDR3 region has the DNA TGTGCCAGCAGGACAGGGGTTGACTACGAGCAGTACTTC. Amino acid sequence: CASRTGVDYEQYF.

The chain couples TRBV5-1 to TRBJ2-7, with D possibly being TRBD1 (7 bases). Germline V CDR1 and CDR2: SGHRS, YFSETQ. V lost 4 bases, J lost 5 bases, and 13 bases lay in between. This CDR3 contains 13 residues. The CDR3 reads CASSEEGAHEQYF. In DNA form, the CDR3 reads TGCGCCAGCAGCGAGGAGGGGGCGCACGAGCAGTACTTC. Drawing the rest from reference TRBV5-1 and TRBJ2-7, the complete variable domain is KAGVTQTPRYLIKTRGQQVTLSCSPISGHRSVSWYQQTPGQGLQFLFEYFSETQRNKGNFPGRFSGRQFSNSRSEMNVSTLELGDSALYLCASSEEGAHEQYFGPGTRLTVT.

The chain employs TRBV29-1 and TRBJ2-7; 8 nucleotides agree with TRBD1. The J segment lost 4 bases and the V segment lost 6 bases, leaving 5 bases of the junction unmatched. This CDR3 comprises 12 residues. Germline loops: CDR1 SQVTM, CDR2 ANQGSEA. The CDR3 DNA sequence: TGCAGCGTGGGCGACAGGGGATACGAGCAGTACTTC. Protein sequence: CSVGDRGYEQYF.

The CDR3 spells CASSLWGQGWDTGELFF. CDR3 bases: TGTGCCAGCAGCTTATGGGGACAGGGATGGGACACCGGGGAGCTGTTTTTT. The V call is TRBV7-9, the J call TRBJ2-2; TRBD1 matches 9 bases. The germline V gene has CDR1 SEHNR and CDR2 FQNEAQ (reference sequence). The CDR3 contains 17 residues. The V segment lost 2 bases and the J segment 3 bases; nucleotides outside the gene matches: 7.

This clone was picked up a small number of times. V usage is TRBV6-2 or TRBV6-3 and J usage is TRBJ2-5, with D perhaps TRBD1 (6 bases). V gave up 0 bases and J gave up 1 base, with 15 bases separating them. In germline, CDR1 is MNHEY, CDR2 SVGEGT. This CDR3 comprises 17 residues. The CDR3 nucleotides are TGTGCCAGCAGTTACTCGTCCACCGGACAGACCCAAGAGACCCAGTACTTC. Protein sequence: CASSYSSTGQTQETQYF.

The rearrangement joins TRBV7-9 to TRBJ1-2; 7 bases fit TRBD1. The V gene's germline CDR1 is SEHNR and CDR2 FQNEAQ (reference sequence). CDR3 length: 13 amino acids. Trimming at V came to 2 bases and at J to 6 bases, leaving 3 bases not matched to a gene. As DNA, the CDR3 is TGTGCCAGCAGCTTATACACAGGGGATGGCTACACCTTC. Protein sequence: CASSLYTGDGYTF.

The chain combines TRBV24-1 with TRBJ2-3; TRBD1 agrees at 10 bases. The CDR3 runs 16 residues. Unmatched junction bases numbered 8, after V lost 4 bases and J lost 5 bases. CDR1 KGHDR and CDR2 SFDVKD come from the germline V gene. Here the CDR3 reads CATSDAGTGAEDTQYF. The CDR3 DNA reads TGTGCCACCAGTGACGCCGGGACAGGGGCTGAAGATACGCAGTATTTT.

The chain links TRBV7-3 to TRBJ2-2; D might be TRBD1 (6 bases). V was clipped by 4 bases and J by 0 bases, with 12 bases between them. From germline, CDR1 is SGHTA and CDR2 FQGTGA. The CDR3 length is 16 residues. The CDR3 loop reads CASSYTGLSNTGELFF. The CDR3 DNA is TGTGCCAGCAGCTACACAGGGTTATCGAACACCGGGGAGCTGTTTTTT. The variable domain in full, with the rest retrieved from reference TRBV7-3 and TRBJ2-2, is GAGVSQTPSNKVTEKGKYVELRCDPISGHTALYWYRQSLGQGPEFLIYFQGTGAADDSGLPNDRFFAVRPEGSVSTLKIQRTERGDSAVYLCASSYTGLSNTGELFFGEGSRLTVL.

The CDR3 reads CASSDSWGLYEQYF. The CDR3 nucleotides are TGTGCCAGCAGTGATTCTTGGGGACTTTACGAGCAGTACTTC. V and J are TRBV6-1 and TRBJ2-7; TRBD2 is a possible D gene (6 bases). This CDR3 has 14 amino acids. Looked up from germline, CDR1 is MNHNS and CDR2 is SASEGT. Trimming took 3 bases from V and 4 from J, leaving 13 bases between them.

The gene calls are TRBV29-1 and TRBJ2-1; D may be TRBD2 (5 bases). The CDR3 consists of 14 residues. Trimming took 6 bases from V and 0 from J, leaving 12 bases between them. CDR1 and CDR2 (germline): SQVTM, ANQGSEA. The CDR3 nucleotides read TGCAGCGTACCGACTACCGCCTCCTACAATGAGCAGTTCTTC. This codes for CSVPTTASYNEQFF.

The chain joins TRBV2 to TRBJ2-2, with 11 bases that match TRBD1. The CDR3 is made up of 15 amino acids. V gave up 6 bases and J gave up 3 bases; unmatched junction bases: 3. CDR1 and CDR2 (germline): SNHLY, FYNNEI. The CDR3 bases are TGTGCCAGCAGATGGGGACAGGGGGACACCGGGGAGCTGTTTTTT. This gives the protein CASRWGQGDTGELFF.

V gene TRBV7-6 combines with J gene TRBJ1-1; D remains ambiguous. Germline CDR1 reads SGHVS; CDR2 reads FNYEAQ. The germline V and J ends were trimmed by 0 bases and 3 bases, with 5 bases remaining between them. CDR3 length: 13 residues. The CDR3 is CASSLAEYTEAFF. The DNA of the CDR3 is TGTGCCAGCAGCTTAGCTGAGTACACTGAAGCTTTCTTT.

The rearrangement uses TRBV7-6 and TRBJ2-6, with TRBD2 matching over 7 bases. The ends lost 1 base at V and 0 bases at J; junction bases unmatched: 9. The CDR3 is 19 amino acids. Germline V CDR1 and CDR2: SGHVS, FNYEAQ. CDR3 loop: CASSLDGGRSFSGANVLTF. The CDR3 DNA follows: TGTGCCAGCAGCTTAGATGGCGGGAGAAGCTTCTCTGGGGCCAACGTCCTGACTTTC.

The chain uses TRBV15 and TRBJ2-6, with TRBD2 matching 7 bases. V was pared by 0 bases and J by 1 base, with 3 bases of the junction left unmatched. In germline, CDR1 is LNHNV, CDR2 YYDKDF (reference sequence). This CDR3 contains 17 residues. This CDR3 is CATSRDGEGSGANVLTF. In DNA, the CDR3 is TGTGCCACCAGCAGAGATGGGGAGGGTTCTGGGGCCAACGTCCTGACTTTC. The full variable domain, in which reference TRBV15 and TRBJ2-6 provide the parts outside the CDR3, is DAMVIQNPRYQVTQFGKPVTLSCSQTLNHNVMYWYQQKSSQAPKLLFHYYDKDFNNEADTPDNFQSRRPNTSFCFLDIRSPGLGDTAMYLCATSRDGEGSGANVLTFGAGSRLTVL.

This chain connects TRBV5-5 to TRBJ2-5; D is perhaps TRBD2 (6 bases). V lost 2 bases and J 0 bases, leaving 14 bases between the germline ends. CDR1 and CDR2 (germline): SGHKS, YYEKEE (reference sequence). CDR3 length: 16 residues. The CDR3 coding sequence is TGTGCCAGCAGCTTATCGGGGGTACTCCACCAAGAGACCCAGTACTTC. Protein: CASSLSGVLHQETQYF.

The V gene is TRBV5-1, the J gene TRBJ2-2; 13 bases line up with TRBD2. Germline V CDR1 and CDR2: SGHRS, YFSETQ. There are 19 residues in the CDR3. Trimming cost V 0 bases and J 2 bases; bases outside gene matches: 7. The CDR3 DNA reads TGCGCCAGCAGCTTGGCCCACGGACTAGCGGGAGTAAACACCGGGGAGCTGTTTTTT. Translated: CASSLAHGLAGVNTGELFF.